These 30 T cell receptor beta chains were all obtained from the same sample, sequenced in a study of blood T cell repertoires in COVID-19. The table came from immunoSEQ multiplex PCR; TCRdb's copy has only in-frame clones and leaves some out. The sample holds hundreds of thousands of clones; more than 75% are singletons and the top ten take more than 5%. Input material: peripheral blood. The receptors derive from a woman in her forties or fifties with COVID-19, enrolled during active disease.

The chain links TRBV19 to TRBJ1-3; D unclear. This CDR3 is 15 amino acids long. Per germline, CDR1 LNHDA and CDR2 SQIVND (reference sequence). Deletions cut 7 bases from V and 2 bases from J, with 15 bases between. The CDR3 DNA reads as TGTGCCAGTAACCTTGGGTTGGGCCCTGGAAACACCATATATTTT. Its protein is CASNLGLGPGNTIYF. Looking up the rest from reference TRBV19 and TRBJ1-3 gives the full variable domain: DGGITQSPKYLFRKEGQNVTLSCEQNLNHDAMYWYRQDPGQGLRLIYYSQIVNDFQKGDIAEGYSVSREKKESFPLTVTSAQKNPTAFYLCASNLGLGPGNTIYFGEGSWLTVV.

This clone came up a few times. The chain is built from TRBV19 and TRBJ1-2, with D hard to call. The CDR3 runs to 13 residues. Germline values: CDR1 LNHDA, CDR2 SQIVND (reference sequence). V lost 3 bases to trimming and J lost 1 base, with 6 bases between them. CDR3 sequence: CASSMADNYGYTF. The DNA of the CDR3 is TGTGCCAGTAGTATGGCGGATAACTATGGCTACACCTTC.

This clone was counted once. The V call is TRBV21-1, the J call TRBJ2-5; the table's D call, TRBD2, has no DNA check behind it. TRBV21-1 is annotated as a pseudogene. The CDR3 totals 13 residues. CDR3 region: CASSKFPEETQYF. CDR3 sequence (DNA): TGTGCCAGCAGCAAATTTCCGGAAGAGACCCAGTACTTC.

The chain combines TRBV7-9 with TRBJ2-5; possibly TRBD1 for D (6 bases). CDR3 size: 15 residues. Germline loops: CDR1 SEHNR, CDR2 FQNEAQ (reference sequence). The V and J ends lost 3 bases and 5 bases respectively, with 16 bases between them. The CDR3 coding sequence is TGTGCCAGCAGCTTCTCCGGGACAATCCTGGAGACCCAGTACTTC. As protein: CASSFSGTILETQYF.

The chain uses TRBV9 and TRBJ1-1, with TRBD1 identical over 9 bases. J gave up 4 bases and V 3 bases, and 1 base lay outside the gene matches. Germline V gene lookup returns CDR1 SGDLS and CDR2 YYNGEE. The CDR3 is made up of 13 amino acids. CDR3 sequence: CASSAGQGTEAFF. The DNA for the CDR3 is TGTGCCAGCAGCGCGGGACAGGGCACTGAAGCTTTCTTT.

This CDR3 is CASRGGRKGTPLHF. Here the CDR3 DNA reads TGTGCCAGCAGGGGGGGACGGAAGGGTACACCCCTCCACTTT. This chain uses TRBV27 with TRBJ1-6; tentative D call: TRBD1 (5 bases). Between the trimmed V and J ends, which lost 6 bases and 11 bases, there was a span of 17 bases. Germline CDR1 and CDR2: MNHEY and SMNVEV (reference sequence). CDR3 length: 14 amino acids.

This rearrangement joins TRBV27 to TRBJ1-5, with D possibly matching TRBD1 (5 bases). The V end lost 5 bases, the J end lost 0 bases, and 14 bases lay between the germline ends. The CDR3 has 16 residues. Germline CDR1 is MNHEY and CDR2 is SMNVEV (reference sequence). CDR3 bases: TGTGCCAGCAGTCCCCGGGGGGGGAATAGCAATCAGCCCCAGCATTTT. It translates to CASSPRGGNSNQPQHF.

The rearrangement uses TRBV6-2 or TRBV6-3 and TRBJ2-1; D is unclear. Germline values: CDR1 MNHEY, CDR2 SVGEGT. The CDR3 runs to 15 residues. Trimming left V 2 bases short and J 0 bases short, with 8 bases between. Here the CDR3 DNA reads TGTGCCAGCAGTTACCCTAATTTCTCCTACAATGAGCAGTTCTTC. The encoded protein is CASSYPNFSYNEQFF.

V gene TRBV18 combines with J gene TRBJ2-1, with 10 bases fitting TRBD2. The CDR3 loop spans 15 amino acids. After removal of 0 bases from V and 8 bases from J, the junction contained 4 bases not matched to a gene. Germline lookup yields CDR1 KGHSH and CDR2 LQKENI. The CDR3 bases are TGTGCCAGCTCACCACCACTAGCGGGGTCCGATGAGCAGTTCTTC. This gives the protein CASSPPLAGSDEQFF.

This clone was counted a few times. The V and J genes are TRBV18 and TRBJ1-5; 7 positions agree with TRBD1. The CDR3 is made up of 13 amino acids. V dropped 3 bases and J dropped 6; count of bases not matched to a gene: 2. Germline lookup yields CDR1 KGHSH and CDR2 LQKENI. The CDR3 DNA follows: TGTGCCAGCTCACCGGACAGGCTTCAGCCCCAGCATTTT. This encodes CASSPDRLQPQHF. The full variable domain, its missing parts supplied by reference TRBV18 and TRBJ1-5, is NAGVMQNPRHLVRRRGQEARLRCSPMKGHSHVYWYRQLPEEGLKFMVYLQKENIIDESGMPKERFSAEFPKEGPSILRIQQVVRGDSAAYFCASSPDRLQPQHFGDGTRLSIL.

The rearrangement uses TRBV18 and TRBJ2-7; tentatively, D is TRBD1 (6 bases). CDR3 size: 12 residues. V lost 6 bases, J lost 7 bases, and 13 bases lay in between. In germline, CDR1 is KGHSH, CDR2 LQKENI. The CDR3: CASSPDRREQYF. The CDR3, as DNA: TGTGCCAGCTCCCCTGACAGGAGGGAGCAGTACTTC.

Here the CDR3 reads CASSLDPSGSLNTQYF. DNA for the CDR3: TGCGCCAGCAGCTTGGATCCTAGCGGGAGCCTTAATACGCAGTATTTT. The chain is built from TRBV5-1 and TRBJ2-3; 10 nucleotides align to TRBD2. Germline loops: CDR1 SGHRS, CDR2 YFSETQ. V was pared by 0 bases and J by 7 bases, with 8 bases of the junction left unmatched. The CDR3 contains 16 residues. Combining the CDR3 with reference TRBV5-1 and TRBJ2-3 gives the whole variable domain KAGVTQTPRYLIKTRGQQVTLSCSPISGHRSVSWYQQTPGQGLQFLFEYFSETQRNKGNFPGRFSGRQFSNSRSEMNVSTLELGDSALYLCASSLDPSGSLNTQYFGPGTRLTVL.

This clone was picked up a small number of times. The chain recombines TRBV7-2 with TRBJ2-4, with 14 bases aligning to TRBD2. The CDR3 runs to 18 residues. Unmatched junction bases numbered 10, after V lost 1 base and J lost 8 bases. Germline V gives CDR1 SGHTA, CDR2 FQGNSA. DNA of the CDR3: TGTGCCAGCAGCTTAGGCCCGGGACTAGCGGGAGTGGGAGACATTCAGTACTTC. This translates into CASSLGPGLAGVGDIQYF.

CDR3 bases: TGCGCCAGCAGTCCCAAAAAAGGGGGGGGTAATGAAAAACTGTTTTTT. The encoded protein is CASSPKKGGGNEKLFF. The V and J genes are TRBV23-1 and TRBJ1-4, with D possibly being TRBD1 (6 bases). TRBV23-1 is reported as an ORF; its role is uncertain. CDR3 size: 16 residues. V dropped 4 bases and J dropped 4 bases, with 16 bases sitting between them.

This clone was observed once. This chain uses TRBV21-1 with TRBJ2-1; the DNA was not used to check the table's D call, TRBD2. TRBV21-1 is described as a pseudogene. This CDR3 comprises 15 residues. This CDR3 reads CASTLRAGAHNEQFF. Written as DNA, the CDR3 is TGTGCCAGCACCCTGAGGGCGGGAGCCCACAATGAGCAGTTCTTC.

J is TRBJ1-2 and V is TRBV30, with 8 bases matching TRBD1. This CDR3 region has 16 residues. Trimming at V came to 0 bases and at J to 0 bases, leaving 6 bases not matched to a gene. Per the germline V gene, CDR1 is GTSNPN and CDR2 is SVGIG (reference sequence). Here the CDR3 reads CAWSVNRGGPNYGYTF. DNA for the CDR3: TGTGCCTGGAGTGTTAACAGGGGGGGACCTAACTATGGCTACACCTTC.

The chain recombines TRBV6-5 with TRBJ1-4; perhaps TRBD1 as D (6 bases). The CDR3 runs to 14 residues. Germline CDR1 is MNHEY and CDR2 is SVGAGI. Trimming stripped 5 bases from V and 0 bases from J, with 7 bases between. In nucleotides, the CDR3 is TGTGCCAGCAGTAGACAGGCAACTAATGAAAAACTGTTTTTT. Its protein product is CASSRQATNEKLFF.

The chain couples TRBV19 to TRBJ2-3, with TRBD2 matching over 7 bases. Per the germline V gene, CDR1 is LNHDA and CDR2 is SQIVND (reference sequence). The V and J ends lost 0 bases and 6 bases, in that order; junction bases with no gene match: 3. This CDR3 is built from 14 residues. Here the CDR3 reads CASSIERGKDTQYF. CDR3 in DNA: TGTGCCAGTAGTATAGAGCGGGGGAAGGATACGCAGTATTTT. Full variable domain (missing parts from reference TRBV19 and TRBJ2-3): DGGITQSPKYLFRKEGQNVTLSCEQNLNHDAMYWYRQDPGQGLRLIYYSQIVNDFQKGDIAEGYSVSREKKESFPLTVTSAQKNPTAFYLCASSIERGKDTQYFGPGTRLTVL.

The chain uses TRBV20-1 and TRBJ1-6, with D possibly TRBD1 on 5 matching bases. The germline CDR1 and CDR2 sequences are DFQATT and SNEGSKA (reference sequence). The CDR3 loop spans 16 amino acids. The V end lost 3 bases, the J end lost 8 bases, and 20 bases lay between the germline ends. This CDR3 reads CSASVGAGRLYSPLHF. The CDR3 DNA is TGCAGTGCTAGTGTCGGGGCAGGGAGGCTTTATTCACCCCTCCACTTT.

The CDR3 DNA sequence: TGTGCCAGCAGCGGACAGGGGTTCTATGGCTACACCTTC. This codes for CASSGQGFYGYTF. The chain employs TRBV9 and TRBJ1-2; 8 bases fit TRBD1. Trimming cost V 3 bases and J 4 bases; bases outside gene matches: 2. Germline V gene lookup returns CDR1 SGDLS and CDR2 YYNGEE. This CDR3 is 13 amino acids long.

V and J are TRBV5-4 and TRBJ2-7; D is uncertain. The CDR3 has 14 residues. Germline-derived CDR1 and CDR2 are SGHNT and YYREEE (reference sequence). Trimming took off 4 bases at V and 3 bases at J, with 14 bases between the two ends. The CDR3 DNA follows: TGTGCCAGCAGCCCCGAGGCAGTAATCTACGAGCAGTACTTC. This sequence encodes CASSPEAVIYEQYF.

CDR3 sequence (DNA): TGTGCCAGCTCACCACCGAGCAGGGCCAAAAACATTCAGTACTTC. Translating it yields CASSPPSRAKNIQYF. This sequence joins TRBV18 and TRBJ2-4; D not certain. V shed 0 bases and J shed 1 base, with 7 bases lying between them. Germline V gives CDR1 KGHSH, CDR2 LQKENI. This CDR3 is 15 amino acids long. Based on the CDR3 plus reference TRBV18 and TRBJ2-4, the full variable domain is NAGVMQNPRHLVRRRGQEARLRCSPMKGHSHVYWYRQLPEEGLKFMVYLQKENIIDESGMPKERFSAEFPKEGPSILRIQQVVRGDSAAYFCASSPPSRAKNIQYFGAGTRLSVL.

V usage is TRBV6-6 and J usage is TRBJ1-2, with 10 bases lining up with TRBD1. The germline V gene encodes CDR1 MNHNY and CDR2 SVGAGI (reference sequence). The CDR3 runs to 15 residues. The V gene end was trimmed by 0 bases and the J gene end by 3 bases; junction bases not matched to a gene: 1. The CDR3 region has the DNA TGTGCCAGCAGTTACTCGGGACAGGGGTACTATGGCTACACCTTC. It yields the protein CASSYSGQGYYGYTF.

The J gene is TRBJ1-3, the V gene TRBV6-1; 9 bases align to TRBD1. With V trimmed by 0 bases and J by 16 bases, 10 bases remained unmatched. Per the germline V gene, CDR1 is MNHNS and CDR2 is SASEGT. The CDR3 is 14 residues long. This chain's CDR3 is CASSEALDRGSKYF. The CDR3 DNA reads TGTGCCAGCAGTGAAGCGCTGGACAGGGGTAGTAAGTATTTT.

The genes are TRBV30 and TRBJ2-7, with 7 nucleotides matching TRBD2. The CDR3 is 13 amino acids. Germline V CDR1 and CDR2: GTSNPN, SVGIG (reference sequence). V shed 0 bases, J shed 7 bases, and the junction held 6 bases outside the gene matches. CDR3 sequence (DNA): TGTGCCTGGAGTGTAGGGCTAGCGGAAGAGCAGTACTTC. It translates to CAWSVGLAEEQYF.

This rearrangement joins TRBV19 to TRBJ2-6; perhaps TRBD1 as D (5 bases). This CDR3 spans 15 amino acids. Germline V lookup: CDR1 LNHDA, CDR2 SQIVND (reference sequence). Trimming removed 4 bases at V and 3 bases at J, with 10 bases between. This CDR3 reads CASSNTGRGANVLTF. DNA for the CDR3: TGTGCCAGTAGTAATACAGGCCGTGGGGCCAACGTCCTGACTTTC.

The V gene is TRBV1, the J gene TRBJ2-1; TRBD2 was called by the table and not checked on the DNA. TRBV1 is a known pseudogene. This CDR3 spans 15 amino acids. CDR3 DNA sequence: TGCACCAGCAGCCAAGCTCGCGGGAGGAGGGATGAGCAGTTCTTC. Amino acids: CTSSQARGRRDEQFF.

The rearrangement uses TRBV19 and TRBJ1-5; D call uncertain. Trimming left V 10 bases short and J 1 base short, with 14 bases between. This CDR3 is 14 amino acids long. Looked up from germline, CDR1 is LNHDA and CDR2 is SQIVND (reference sequence). The CDR3 sequence: CATKRGGSNQPQHF. The DNA of the CDR3 is TGTGCCACCAAACGGGGTGGGAGCAATCAGCCCCAGCATTTT.

The chain couples TRBV4-1 to TRBJ2-5; 14 bases fit TRBD2. Germline loops: CDR1 MGHRA, CDR2 YSYEKL. The CDR3 covers 20 residues. V was clipped by 0 bases and J by 5 bases; unmatched bases: 14. In DNA, the CDR3 is TGCGCCAGCAGCCAAGAATTGGGGACTAGCGGGAGTCAGTCTCGGGAGACCCAGTACTTC. It encodes CASSQELGTSGSQSRETQYF.

The J gene is TRBJ2-1, the V gene TRBV11-1; 7 nucleotides align to TRBD2. The germline V gene has CDR1 SGHAT and CDR2 FQDESV (reference sequence). Trimming cost V 1 base and J 7 bases; bases outside gene matches: 10. The CDR3 is made up of 16 amino acids. The CDR3 DNA sequence: TGTGCCAGCAGCTTAGTGGGTGGGAGGGCCAGGAATGAGCAGTTCTTC. It codes for CASSLVGGRARNEQFF.